What follows are 13 T cell receptor beta chains derived from one specimen sequenced in a study of radiation and T cells in renal cell carcinoma. Regarding time point: blood 2 weeks post-SBRT. As to treatment: 15 Gy SBRT to primary tumor, nephrectomy 4 weeks later. Sequenced by immunoSEQ multiplex PCR; TCRdb stores in-frame clones only, minus some. The data show 95,000 to 150,000 clones, about four fifths seen once. Sequencing used blood, obtained from a patient whose treatment included radiotherapy and nephrectomy. The receptors come from a man between 45 and 60 years old with renal cell carcinoma.

J is TRBJ2-1 and V is TRBV27; D is uncertain. CDR1 and CDR2 from the germline V gene are MNHEY and SMNVEV (reference sequence). This CDR3 has 13 residues. The V and J ends lost 6 bases and 7 bases respectively, with 13 bases between them. The CDR3 DNA reads as TGTGCCAGCAGCCCAAGTGGTTGGAATGAGCAGTTCTTC. Translated: CASSPSGWNEQFF.

This clone is a singleton in its sample. This sequence joins TRBV9 and TRBJ2-1; 10 positions match TRBD2. This CDR3 region has 16 residues. The trim removed 3 bases at V and 8 bases at J, leaving 11 bases unmatched. Germline V CDR1 and CDR2: SGDLS, YYNGEE. CDR3 amino acids: CASSGGEGLAIDEQFF. The CDR3 DNA reads TGTGCCAGCAGCGGAGGGGAGGGACTAGCGATTGATGAGCAGTTCTTC.

The chain uses TRBV7-9 and TRBJ1-4; 9 bases line up with TRBD1. The CDR3 is 15 residues long. In germline, CDR1 is SEHNR, CDR2 FQNEAQ (reference sequence). J gave up 8 bases and V 5 bases, and 9 bases lay outside the gene matches. The CDR3 DNA is TGTGCCAGCAGCCCAAGGACAGGGGCCCCCGAAAAACTGTTTTTT. This translates into CASSPRTGAPEKLFF.

The rearrangement uses TRBV30 and TRBJ1-6; no clear D. V was clipped by 0 bases and J by 5 bases, with 2 bases between them. The germline V gene has CDR1 GTSNPN and CDR2 SVGIG (reference sequence). There are 12 residues in the CDR3. The CDR3 DNA reads TGTGCCTGGAGTGTGAATAATTCACCCCTCCACTTT. Amino acids: CAWSVNNSPLHF.

The genes are TRBV28 and TRBJ2-7; D possibly corresponds to TRBD1 (5 bases). CDR3 length: 14 residues. V was cut by 4 bases and J by 1 base, with 11 bases left in between. The germline CDR1 and CDR2 sequences are MDHEN and SYDVKM. CDR3 amino acids: CASSSINRSYEQYF. The CDR3 DNA sequence: TGTGCCAGCAGTTCCATAAACAGGTCCTACGAGCAGTACTTC.

The chain has TRBV30 and TRBJ2-3; 8 positions match TRBD2. CDR3 size: 15 residues. The V segment lost 3 bases and the J segment 1 base; nucleotides outside the gene matches: 6. Germline assignment: CDR1 GTSNPN and CDR2 SVGIG (reference sequence). The DNA for the CDR3 is TGTGCCTGGAGCCCCCGAGCGGGGGGCACAGATACGCAGTATTTT. Amino acid sequence: CAWSPRAGGTDTQYF.

This clone has a single count. The chain employs TRBV10-3 and TRBJ1-5; D ambiguous. Germline V gene sequence: CDR1 ENHRY, CDR2 SYGVKD. This CDR3 contains 15 residues. The V and J ends lost 0 bases and 5 bases respectively, with 11 bases between them. CDR3 nucleotides: TGTGCCATCAGTGAGTCGAGTATACGGGATCAGCCCCAGCATTTT. This sequence encodes CAISESSIRDQPQHF.

The rearrangement joins TRBV5-1 to TRBJ1-1; no clear D gene. This CDR3 has 13 amino acids. Germline assignment: CDR1 SGHRS and CDR2 YFSETQ. Trimming stripped 0 bases from V and 6 bases from J, with 9 bases between. CDR3 DNA: TGCGCCAGCAGCTTGGTCCAGGCGGCTGAAGCTTTCTTT. It is translated as CASSLVQAAEAFF.

The rearrangement joins TRBV27 to TRBJ1-4, with no clear D. The germline gives CDR1 MNHEY, CDR2 SMNVEV (reference sequence). The CDR3 has 15 amino acids. Between the trimmed V and J ends, which lost 2 bases and 1 base, there was a span of 8 bases. CDR3 in DNA: TGTGCCAGCAGTTTAAACATGGGAACTAATGAAAAACTGTTTTTT. It specifies CASSLNMGTNEKLFF.

The V and J genes are TRBV7-9 and TRBJ1-5, with D perhaps matching TRBD1 (5 bases). Germline V lookup: CDR1 SEHNR, CDR2 FQNEAQ (reference sequence). Trimming left V 5 bases short and J 5 bases short, with 22 bases between. The CDR3 loop spans 17 amino acids. In DNA form, the CDR3 reads TGTGCCAGCAGCCCAATCCTTAGAAGCCAGGGATATCAGCCCCAGCATTTT. The encoded protein is CASSPILRSQGYQPQHF.

Written as DNA, the CDR3 is TGTGCCAGCAGCAATTTAGACGGCGGGCAGAGCCAAGAGACCCAGTACTTC. It codes for CASSNLDGGQSQETQYF. The V call is TRBV21-1, the J call TRBJ2-5; the D call TRBD2 from the table was never checked on the DNA. TRBV21-1 is deemed a pseudogene. The CDR3 sequence is 17 residues long.

V usage is TRBV5-4 and J usage is TRBJ1-1; D gene unclear. Between the trimmed V and J ends, which lost 0 bases and 0 bases, there was a span of 15 bases. The CDR3 contains 17 residues. Looked up from germline, CDR1 is SGHNT and CDR2 is YYREEE (reference sequence). CDR3 nucleotide sequence: TGTGCCAGCAGCTTGGCCATCTGGCAGAGCATGAACACTGAAGCTTTCTTT. It codes for CASSLAIWQSMNTEAFF. The full variable domain, in which reference TRBV5-4 and TRBJ1-1 provide the parts outside the CDR3, is ETGVTQSPTHLIKTRGQQVTLRCSSQSGHNTVSWYQQALGQGPQFIFQYYREEENGRGNFPPRFSGLQFPNYSSELNVNALELDDSALYLCASSLAIWQSMNTEAFFGQGTRLTVV.

In this sample, this clone is large (0.1 to 1%). This same CDR3 is encoded by further DNA sequences in the sample. The rearrangement uses TRBV5-1 and TRBJ2-1; D is unresolved. V lost 0 bases to trimming and J lost 6 bases, with 4 bases between them. The CDR3 loop spans 12 amino acids. CDR1 is SGHRS, CDR2 YFSETQ, per germline. The CDR3 is CASSLDSNEQFF. The CDR3, as DNA: TGCGCCAGCAGCTTGGACTCCAATGAGCAGTTCTTC.